Listed here are 18 T cell receptor beta chains from one sample, sequenced in a study of early T cells in non-severe SARS-CoV-2 infection. Via MiXCR, TCRdb re-called the 5' RACE reads, giving one row per CDR3 protein. The sample has 85,000 to 100,000 distinct CDR3 sequences, roughly 9.6% seen once. The specimen comprised whole blood, sampled at baseline. The receptors derive from an adult who was a healthcare worker with PCR-confirmed SARS-CoV-2 infection or an uninfected control (not recorded which).

J is TRBJ1-2 and V is TRBV4-2; D gene unclear. Trimming cost V 1 base and J 2 bases, with 11 bases left between them. Germline V gene lookup returns CDR1 LGHNA and CDR2 YNFKEQ. This CDR3 is built from 15 residues. As DNA, the CDR3 is TGTGCCAGCAGCCAAGTGTTCCAGATGAACTATGGCTACACCTTC. Encoded protein: CASSQVFQMNYGYTF.

This clonotype has at least ten counts. CDR3 loop: CASSFGVTSGNTIYF. In DNA, the CDR3 is TGCGCCAGCAGCTTTGGGGTCACCTCTGGAAACACCATATATTTT. The J gene is TRBJ1-3, the V gene TRBV5-1, with no clear D. Trimming cost V 2 bases and J 0 bases, with 9 bases left between them. Germline V gives CDR1 SGHRS, CDR2 YFSETQ. The CDR3 is 15 residues long.

This clonotype has only a few counts. The V call is TRBV19, the J call TRBJ1-5, with D unclear. Per the germline V gene, CDR1 is LNHDA and CDR2 is SQIVND (reference sequence). The CDR3 runs 15 residues. V gave up 6 bases and J gave up 4 bases, with 16 bases separating them. CDR3 nucleotide sequence: TGTGCCAGTAGCATGAAGGGCAACTTTAATCAGCCCCAGCATTTT. Protein product: CASSMKGNFNQPQHF.

The rearrangement uses TRBV24-1 and TRBJ2-5, with 7 bases matching TRBD2. Germline assignment: CDR1 KGHDR and CDR2 SFDVKD. This CDR3 is 13 amino acids long. Losses at the gene ends were 9 bases for V and 2 bases for J; bases not matched to a gene: 5. The chain's CDR3 is CATEGGPQETQYF. The CDR3 nucleotides are TGTGCCACCGAGGGAGGGCCTCAAGAGACCCAGTACTTC.

This clonotype turned up a few times. At one boundary the junction diverges from the germline segment, which might be a read error. CDR3 sequence (DNA): TGTGTCTGGAGTGTAGGGGGCACAGGGGCCTACGAGCAGTACTTC. Translating gives CVWSVGGTGAYEQYF. The V and J genes are TRBV30 and TRBJ2-7; 7 bases match TRBD1. The CDR3 is 15 amino acids. Germline V gene data show CDR1 as GTSNPN and CDR2 as SVGIG (reference sequence). Based on the CDR3 plus reference TRBV30 and TRBJ2-7, the full variable domain is SQTIHQWPATLVQPVGSPLSLECTVEGTSNPNLYWYRQAAGRGLQLLFYSVGIGQISSEVPQNLSASRPQDRQFILSSKKLLLSDSGFYLCVWSVGGTGAYEQYFGPGTRLTVT.

This clonotype was seen at least ten times. V usage is TRBV30 and J usage is TRBJ1-2, with no clear D. Germline V gene data show CDR1 as GTSNPN and CDR2 as SVGIG (reference sequence). V was pared by 4 bases and J by 4 bases, with 10 bases between. CDR3 size: 12 residues. DNA for the CDR3: TGTGCCTGGACAAGCGGTGCCTATGGCTACACCTTC. Its translation is CAWTSGAYGYTF.

The chain carries TRBV29-1 and TRBJ2-7, with 12 nucleotides matching TRBD2. J gave up 2 bases and V 5 bases, and 10 bases lay outside the gene matches. CDR1 SQVTM and CDR2 ANQGSEA come from the germline V gene. The length of the CDR3 is 16 residues. The CDR3 reads CSVKGQTSGGTYEQYF. In DNA, the CDR3 is TGCAGCGTTAAAGGGCAGACTAGCGGGGGAACCTACGAGCAGTACTTC.

This clonotype was seen more than once but under ten times. The rearrangement joins TRBV10-3 to TRBJ1-3; D is ambiguous. The CDR3 totals 16 residues. Germline CDR1 and CDR2: ENHRY and SYGVKD. V lost 5 bases and J 0 bases, leaving 14 bases between the germline ends. The CDR3 spells CAISRLDVYSGNTIYF. The DNA for the CDR3 is TGTGCCATCAGTAGACTGGACGTCTACTCTGGAAACACCATATATTTT.

This clonotype was picked up many times. The chain has TRBV9 and TRBJ2-2; D might be TRBD1 (5 bases). Deletions cut 0 bases from V and 6 bases from J, with 15 bases between. Germline V gene sequence: CDR1 SGDLS, CDR2 YYNGEE. The CDR3 sequence is 16 residues long. As DNA, the CDR3 is TGTGCCAGCAGCGTAGGGTCCGGACACCAGGCCGGGGAGCTGTTTTTT. As protein: CASSVGSGHQAGELFF. The full variable domain, rest sourced from reference TRBV9 and TRBJ2-2, is DSGVTQTPKHLITATGQRVTLRCSPRSGDLSVYWYQQSLDQGLQFLIQYYNGEERAKGNILERFSAQQFPDLHSELNLSSLELGDSALYFCASSVGSGHQAGELFFGEGSRLTVL.

This clonotype was found a few times. The V call is TRBV6-2 or TRBV6-3, the J call TRBJ1-2; no clear D gene. The CDR3 loop spans 13 amino acids. V was shortened by 8 bases and J by 0 bases, with 10 bases between the two germline ends. CDR1 and CDR2 from the germline V gene are MNHEY and SVGEGT. CDR3 residues: CASAPGANYGYTF. The CDR3 region has the DNA TGTGCCAGCGCACCTGGGGCTAACTATGGCTACACCTTC.

This sequence joins TRBV14 and TRBJ2-1; perhaps TRBD2 as D (5 bases). From germline, CDR1 is SGHDN and CDR2 FVKESK. The V end was cut by 8 bases, the J end by 0 bases, with 11 bases between. This CDR3 has 14 residues. DNA for the CDR3: TGTGCCAGCCGGCGGGCTGGCTCCTACAATGAGCAGTTCTTC. Its protein product is CASRRAGSYNEQFF.

This clonotype was recorded many times. The chain carries TRBV10-3 and TRBJ2-3; D not resolved. Germline-derived CDR1 and CDR2 are ENHRY and SYGVKD. The CDR3 totals 14 residues. V was pared by 7 bases and J by 4 bases, with 15 bases between. This CDR3 reads CAINFSTIPDTQYF. The CDR3 coding sequence is TGTGCCATCAATTTCAGTACGATCCCAGATACGCAGTATTTT.

This clonotype has a handful of counts. The chain uses TRBV10-3 and TRBJ2-3; tentatively, D is TRBD1 or TRBD2 (6 bases each). V was cut by 4 bases and J by 3 bases, with 11 bases left in between. The CDR3 is 14 amino acids. From germline, CDR1 is ENHRY and CDR2 SYGVKD. The CDR3 nucleotides are TGTGCCATCAGTGTTCAGGGGAGGACAGATACGCAGTATTTT. This sequence encodes CAISVQGRTDTQYF.

At least ten counts were recorded for this clonotype. J is TRBJ1-5 and V is TRBV6-2 or TRBV6-3; D not resolved. Germline CDR1 reads MNHEY; CDR2 reads SVGEGT. V gave up 7 bases and J gave up 4 bases, with 11 bases separating them. This CDR3 has 13 residues. The CDR3 region has the DNA TGTGCCAGCAATCCGGACGGGAATCAGCCCCAGCATTTT. It specifies CASNPDGNQPQHF.

This clonotype showed up many times. The chain employs TRBV12-3 or TRBV12-4 and TRBJ1-2; D gene ambiguous. Trimming took off 1 base at V and 3 bases at J, with 6 bases between the two ends. This CDR3 contains 13 residues. CDR3 loop: CASSLEVYYGYTF. In nucleotides, the CDR3 is TGTGCCAGCAGTTTAGAGGTGTACTATGGCTACACCTTC.

This clonotype was seen repeatedly, ten times or more. The V and J genes are TRBV19 and TRBJ2-7; 8 nucleotides align to TRBD1. The length of the CDR3 is 16 residues. The J segment lost 2 bases and the V segment lost 1 base, leaving 7 bases of the junction unmatched. Per the germline V gene, CDR1 is LNHDA and CDR2 is SQIVND (reference sequence). CDR3 sequence (DNA): TGTGCCAGTAGTATAGGATCAGGGGGCCTTACCTACGAGCAGTACTTC. It specifies CASSIGSGGLTYEQYF.

This clonotype was recorded at least ten times. The chain links TRBV29-1 to TRBJ1-1; perhaps TRBD1 as D (5 bases). From germline, CDR1 is SQVTM and CDR2 ANQGSEA. Deletions cut 7 bases from V and 1 base from J, with 7 bases between. There are 11 residues in the CDR3. The chain's CDR3 is CSATGNTEAFF. The CDR3 DNA reads as TGCAGCGCCACAGGGAACACTGAAGCTTTCTTT.

The V call is TRBV6-4, the J call TRBJ2-7, with D possibly TRBD2 on 5 matching bases. The CDR3 has 13 amino acids. Trimming left V 2 bases short and J 5 bases short, with 10 bases between. Germline V gene data show CDR1 as MRHNA and CDR2 as SNTAGT. DNA of the CDR3: TGTGCCAGCAGTGACCCGGACTTGCACGAGCAGTACTTC. It yields the protein CASSDPDLHEQYF.